This entry features one T cell receptor (beta chain) sequence. Its target is not known. This specimen comes from a study of cytomegalovirus exposure and HLA in healthy donors. Germline trimming cut 11 bases from V and 12 bases from J; bases unmatched to any gene: 13. CDR3 length equals 11 residues. Germline CDR1 WNHNN, CDR2 SYGVQD (reference sequence). A multiplex PCR was run with 60 Vbeta primers and 13 Jbeta primers. TCRdb keeps only in-frame clones here, not all; method: immunoSEQ multiplex PCR. The repertoire holds 100,000 to 150,000 clones, with over 75% as singletons. Notes on the study in general: Near-uniform donor sequencing depth was presumed by presence/absence analyses.

The sequence was obtained from a man aged 25 to 45 in good health and CMV-seronegative. This chain uses TRBV10-1 with TRBJ2-7; 7 bases agree with TRBD2. The material sequenced was PBMCs. The CDR3 here is CAGRDLHDGYF. The DNA for the CDR3 is TGCGCCGGGAGGGACCTACACGACGGGTACTTC.